This T cell receptor (beta chain) was obtained from a study of shared clonotypes between healthy human individuals (dated by TCRdb to 2018 to 2020). With respect to the entire study: The cohort comprised two women and a few men aged 18 to 49 years. For each donor, CD4 naive and CD4 memory were each given three plates, CD8 naive was given two plates, and CD8 memory was given one plate. Blood TCR repertoires of about 5 healthy adults were deeply sequenced to estimate repertoire size and the extent of clonotype sharing between individuals. Different laboratories and diverse techniques were used to prepare libraries and sequence TCR repertoires, to increase sequencing depth and limit assay-specific biases. Between about 0.9 and 9 billion PBMCs per donor were obtained by leukapheresis.

Using the deep immunoSEQ assay, multiplex PCR amplified TCR CDR3 regions from genomic DNA. For each cell subset, the extracted genomic DNA was distributed evenly across all wells of several immunoSEQ 96-well plates, and each plate served as one replicate. For sorted subsets, about 200 ng genomic DNA, equal to 30,000 or so T cell genomes, was loaded into each replicate PCR. Purified libraries were quantified with a Qubit 3.0 fluorometer, sized on a Bioanalyzer 2100, and re-quantified with the KAPA Library Quantification kit. Every immunoSEQ 96-well plate was sequenced on a dedicated single-read 150-cycle Illumina NextSeq 550 flow cell. The study's own analysis went as follows. Because the immunoSEQ output held only junctional sequences and lacked quality scores, the filtering could not match the filtering applied to full-length reads. Sequences were annotated with PyIR, a Python wrapper for IgBLAST v1.9, and V/J genes and CDR3 were assigned using IMGT germline references. Reads with weak V/J assignments (E-value above 1e-6), missing CDR3, stop codons, out-of-frame junctions, or ambiguous translated residues were removed. A V3J clonotype was defined by an identical inferred V gene, J gene, and CDR3 amino acid sequence. The percentage overlap between two repertoires was calculated by dividing the number of shared unique clonotypes by the size of the smaller repertoire. Richness of each repertoire was evaluated using RTK rarefaction, the Chao1 estimator, and Recon v2.1 estimates of unobserved clonotypes. Generation probabilities for all TCRbeta clonotypes obtained by the gDNA method from a few donors were computed using OLGA. TCRdb provides this immuneACCESS table in a form limited to in-frame rearrangements. Some clones are lacking; in checked studies, under half of them reflect an unresolved V gene, and why the rest are absent is not known. The V and J calls and clone size come from that table; D and trimming were worked out from the DNA. The sample table contains under 600,000 clones; only one count was recorded for more than 95% of them. Jointly, the top ten make up 0.057% of the sample.

Donors were healthy HIV-negative adults with no recently reported acute infections or vaccinations. All donors were Caucasian adults living in Nashville, Tennessee, USA. CD4+ T cells were enriched through magnetic negative selection, after which naive cells were positively selected on CD45RA and the remaining negative fraction served as the memory subset. Blood was obtained by leukapheresis, after which PBMCs were separated by Ficoll-Histopaque density gradient centrifugation and cryopreserved in liquid nitrogen vapor phase. Analytical flow cytometry was used to check the purity and quantity of every magnetically sorted T cell population. Genomic DNA was isolated from every sorted fraction and measured by UV absorbance on a Nanodrop 2000c. About this clone itself: The antigen it binds to is not known. The record has no base qualities; no much larger clone is one base away.

Points the paper makes about the study in general: Pairwise subsampling led to the expectation that sequencing depth would affect the degree of clonotype sharing among donors. Compared with non-shared clonotypes, the clonotypes found in all four sorted-subset donors had higher generation probabilities. Only blood was sampled, and tissue TCR repertoires likely differ from those in blood. Because the study included a small number of donors, the genetic and exposure-history diversity represented was limited. When a handful of donors were compared, the shared fraction of clonotypes was around 5.1% for naive CD4, 3.5% to 4% for naive CD8, 2% to 2.5% for memory CD4, and 0.3% to 0.5% for memory CD8. Naive subsets generally had larger estimated clonotype richness than memory subsets did. Rarefaction of sorted-subset datasets indicated incomplete sequencing despite the large sequencing depth.

The CDR3 runs 14 amino acids, cysteine and phenylalanine included. Of all the DNA, just the CDR3 is kept, 42 bases in frame from base 1. CDR1 MNHNS and CDR2 SASEGT are derived from the germline V gene. V lost 4 bases and J lost 4 bases; the stretch between them is 14 bases long. Sequencing was done on a sample of naive CD4+ T cells sorted from blood. The cell subset or site label corresponds to: CD45RA+ positively selected. This receptor was taken from a woman aged 25 to 39 in good health. The chain employs TRBV6-1 and TRBJ2-7, and perhaps TRBD1 as D gene, on 5 matching bases. The CDR3 amino acid sequence is: CASSGLQGMYEQYF. The DNA sequence is as follows: TGTGCCAGCAGTGGGCTGCAGGGTATGTACGAGCAGTACTTC.